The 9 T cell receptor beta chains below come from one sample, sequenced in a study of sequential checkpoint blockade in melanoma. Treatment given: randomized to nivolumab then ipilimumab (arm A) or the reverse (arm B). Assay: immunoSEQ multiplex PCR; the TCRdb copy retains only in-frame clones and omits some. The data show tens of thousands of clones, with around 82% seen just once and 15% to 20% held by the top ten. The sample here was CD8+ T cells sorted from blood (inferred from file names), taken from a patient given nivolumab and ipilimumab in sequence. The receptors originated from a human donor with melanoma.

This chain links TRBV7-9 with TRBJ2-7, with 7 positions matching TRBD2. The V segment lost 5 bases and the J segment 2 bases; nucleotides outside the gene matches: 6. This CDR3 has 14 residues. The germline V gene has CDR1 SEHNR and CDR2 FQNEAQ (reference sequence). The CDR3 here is CASSHQRDAYEQYF. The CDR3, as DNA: TGTGCCAGCAGCCACCAGCGGGATGCCTACGAGCAGTACTTC.

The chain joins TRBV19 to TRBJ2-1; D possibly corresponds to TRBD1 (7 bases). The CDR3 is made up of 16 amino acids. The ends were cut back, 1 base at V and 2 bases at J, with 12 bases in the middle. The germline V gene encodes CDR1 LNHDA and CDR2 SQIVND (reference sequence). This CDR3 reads CASSIGQGGPYNEQFF. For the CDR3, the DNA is TGTGCCAGTAGTATAGGACAGGGAGGACCCTACAATGAGCAGTTCTTC. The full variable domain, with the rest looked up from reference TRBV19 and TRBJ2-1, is DGGITQSPKYLFRKEGQNVTLSCEQNLNHDAMYWYRQDPGQGLRLIYYSQIVNDFQKGDIAEGYSVSREKKESFPLTVTSAQKNPTAFYLCASSIGQGGPYNEQFFGPGTRLTVL.

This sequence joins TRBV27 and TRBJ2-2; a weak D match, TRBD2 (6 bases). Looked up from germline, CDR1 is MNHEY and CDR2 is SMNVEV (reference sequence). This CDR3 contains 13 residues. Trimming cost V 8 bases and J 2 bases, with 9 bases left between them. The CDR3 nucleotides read TGTGCCAGCGGGGGACTTAACACCGGGGAGCTGTTTTTT. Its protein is CASGGLNTGELFF.

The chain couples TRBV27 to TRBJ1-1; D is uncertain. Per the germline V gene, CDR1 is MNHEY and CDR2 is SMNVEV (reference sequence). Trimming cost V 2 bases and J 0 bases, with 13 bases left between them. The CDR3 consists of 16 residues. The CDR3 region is CASSLRRGGLNTEAFF. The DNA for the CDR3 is TGTGCCAGCAGTTTACGTCGCGGCGGCTTGAACACTGAAGCTTTCTTT.

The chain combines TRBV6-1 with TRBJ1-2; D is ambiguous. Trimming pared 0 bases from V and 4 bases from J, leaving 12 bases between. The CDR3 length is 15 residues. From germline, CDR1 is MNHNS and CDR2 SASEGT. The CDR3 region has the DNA TGTGCCAGCAGTGAAGCTCCGGGATCGGCCTATGGCTACACCTTC. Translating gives CASSEAPGSAYGYTF.

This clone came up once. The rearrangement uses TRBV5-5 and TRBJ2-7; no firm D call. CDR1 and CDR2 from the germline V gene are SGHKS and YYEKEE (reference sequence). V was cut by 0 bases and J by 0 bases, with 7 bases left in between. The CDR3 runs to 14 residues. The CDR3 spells CASSLGPRSYEQYF. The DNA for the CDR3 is TGTGCCAGCAGCTTGGGTCCCCGCTCCTACGAGCAGTACTTC.

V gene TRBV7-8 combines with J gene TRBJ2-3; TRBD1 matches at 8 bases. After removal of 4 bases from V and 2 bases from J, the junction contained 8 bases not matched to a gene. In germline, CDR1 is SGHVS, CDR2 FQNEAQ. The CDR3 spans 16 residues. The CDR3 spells CASSSAGQDSTDTQYF. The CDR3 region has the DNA TGTGCCAGCAGCTCCGCGGGACAGGACTCCACAGATACGCAGTATTTT. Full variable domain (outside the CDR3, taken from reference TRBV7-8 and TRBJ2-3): GAGVSQSPRYKVAKRGQDVALRCDPISGHVSLFWYQQALGQGPEFLTYFQNEAQLDKSGLPSDRFFAERPEGSVSTLKIQRTQQEDSAVYLCASSSAGQDSTDTQYFGPGTRLTVL.

The CDR3 bases are TGTGCCAGCAGCCCCATCCCTTGGACAGGCGTCGTGGGCGAGCAGTACTTC. Amino acids: CASSPIPWTGVVGEQYF. The gene calls are TRBV5-5 and TRBJ2-7, with 7 bases identical to TRBD1. The trim removed 4 bases at V and 6 bases at J, leaving 19 bases unmatched. Germline V gene sequence: CDR1 SGHKS, CDR2 YYEKEE (reference sequence). CDR3 length equals 17 residues.

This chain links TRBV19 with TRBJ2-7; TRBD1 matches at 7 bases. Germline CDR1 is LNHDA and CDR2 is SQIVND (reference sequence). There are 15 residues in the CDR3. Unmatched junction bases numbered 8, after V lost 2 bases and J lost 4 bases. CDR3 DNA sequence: TGTGCCAGTAGTATAACTTACAGGGGTAATTACGAGCAGTACTTC. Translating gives CASSITYRGNYEQYF.